Listed below are T cell receptor beta chains from one sample, sequenced in a study of CD8+ T cells in alopecia areata. Only in-frame clones appear in the TCRdb table, and some are missing; sequencing was by immunoSEQ multiplex PCR. The repertoire holds about 200,000 clones, with 56% as singletons. The sample consisted of CD8+ T cells sorted from blood. These receptors were taken from a human donor in good health. The CDR3 runs from the conserved cysteine through the conserved F or W. D genes are given only for firm matches. Clone size is shown for a subset of rows, as once, few, many or a class of expanded clone.

j_call v_call d_call clone_size cdr3_nt cdr3_aa
TRBJ2-7 TRBV7-9 NA few TGTGCCAGCAGCTTAGAGGGCAGGGGCTACGAGCAGTACTTC CASSLEGRGYEQYF
TRBJ2-2 TRBV2 NA NA TGTGCCAGCAGTGCTCCGGGATTTTCGGGCACCGGGGAGCTGTTTTTT CASSAPGFSGTGELFF
TRBJ1-2 TRBV10-3 NA NA TGTGCCATCAGTGATGTTGGGGCAGGGGCATTAGGTGGCTACACCTTC CAISDVGAGALGGYTF
TRBJ2-3 TRBV13 NA NA TGTGCCAGCAGCCCCGACGGGGCAAGCACAGATACGCAGTATTTT CASSPDGASTDTQYF
TRBJ1-5 TRBV6-5 NA once TGTGCCAGCAGTTACGACTCGGGCAATCAGCCCCAGCATTTT CASSYDSGNQPQHF
TRBJ2-5 TRBV5-6 NA once TGTGCCAGCAGCTTGGGAGGACTACAAGAGACCCAGTACTTC CASSLGGLQETQYF
TRBJ1-5 TRBV15 NA NA TGTGCCACCAGTTCAGGGGCCAACAATCAGCCCCAGCATTTT CATSSGANNQPQHF
TRBJ1-1 TRBV9 TRBD1 NA TGTGCCAGCAGTGCAAGGGCGACAGGGATGGGAGCTGAAGCTTTCTTT CASSARATGMGAEAFF
TRBJ1-6 TRBV4-1 NA NA TGCGCCAGCAGCCAAGGCGAATTCACCAATTCACCCCTCCACTTT CASSQGEFTNSPLHF
TRBJ1-2 TRBV6-5 NA NA TGTGCCAGCCACGGGTCCTATGGCTACACCTTC CASHGSYGYTF
TRBJ2-7 TRBV30 NA NA TGTGCCTGGAGCGCGGGACAGTTCTACGAGCAGTACTTC CAWSAGQFYEQYF
TRBJ2-2 TRBV29-1 NA few TGCAGCGTTGAATGGGGAGTCCGCCCCGGGGAGCTGTTTTTT CSVEWGVRPGELFF
TRBJ2-1 TRBV9 NA NA TGTGCCAGCAGGGGAGGAGCAGACAATGAGCAGTTCTTC CASRGGADNEQFF
TRBJ1-2 TRBV7-9 NA NA TGTGCCAGCAGCTTTGTAGGGAAGGACTATGGCTACACCTTC CASSFVGKDYGYTF
TRBJ1-2 TRBV27 NA NA TGTGCCAGCAGTCCCACAGGGCAGGGCTACACCTTC CASSPTGQGYTF
TRBJ1-3 TRBV5-6 NA NA TGTGCCAGCAGCTTGGCGGGTTCTGGAAACACCATATATTTT CASSLAGSGNTIYF
TRBJ2-7 TRBV6-1 NA NA TGTGCCAGCAGTGAAGCGCTGTCGCCAGGGGTCAACGAGCAGTACTTC CASSEALSPGVNEQYF
TRBJ2-1 TRBV30 NA NA TGTGCCTGGAGTTCCAGCGGGAATGAGCAGTTCTTC CAWSSSGNEQFF
TRBJ2-1 TRBV5-4 TRBD1 NA TGTGCCAGCAGTCCTGGGACAGGGGCCAATGAGCAGTTCTTC CASSPGTGANEQFF